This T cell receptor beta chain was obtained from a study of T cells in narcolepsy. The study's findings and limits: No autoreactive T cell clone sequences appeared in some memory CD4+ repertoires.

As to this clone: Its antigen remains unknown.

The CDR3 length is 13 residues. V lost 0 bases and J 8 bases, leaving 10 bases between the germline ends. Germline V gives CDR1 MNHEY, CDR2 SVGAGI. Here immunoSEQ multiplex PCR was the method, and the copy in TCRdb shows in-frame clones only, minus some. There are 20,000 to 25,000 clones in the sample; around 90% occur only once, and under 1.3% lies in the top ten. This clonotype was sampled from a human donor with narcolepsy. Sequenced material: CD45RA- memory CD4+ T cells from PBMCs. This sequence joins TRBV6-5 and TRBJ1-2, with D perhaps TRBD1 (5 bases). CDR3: CASSYSGGGGYTF. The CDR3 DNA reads TGTGCCAGCAGTTACTCAGGTGGGGGAGGCTACACCTTC.